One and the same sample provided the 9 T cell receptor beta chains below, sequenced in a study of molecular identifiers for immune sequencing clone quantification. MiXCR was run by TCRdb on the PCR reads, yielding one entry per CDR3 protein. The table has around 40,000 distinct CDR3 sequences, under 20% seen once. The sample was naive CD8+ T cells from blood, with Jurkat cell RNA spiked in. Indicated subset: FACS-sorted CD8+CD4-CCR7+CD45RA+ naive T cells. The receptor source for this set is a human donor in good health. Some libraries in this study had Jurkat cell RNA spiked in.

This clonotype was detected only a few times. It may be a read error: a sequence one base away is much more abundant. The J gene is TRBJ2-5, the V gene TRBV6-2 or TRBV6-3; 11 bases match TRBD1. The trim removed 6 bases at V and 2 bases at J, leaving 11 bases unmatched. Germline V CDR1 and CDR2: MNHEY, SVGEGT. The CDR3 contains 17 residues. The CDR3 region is CASSRLSGTGGQETQYF. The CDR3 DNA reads TGTGCCAGCAGCCGCCTCTCCGGGACAGGGGGACAAGAGACCCAGTACTTC.

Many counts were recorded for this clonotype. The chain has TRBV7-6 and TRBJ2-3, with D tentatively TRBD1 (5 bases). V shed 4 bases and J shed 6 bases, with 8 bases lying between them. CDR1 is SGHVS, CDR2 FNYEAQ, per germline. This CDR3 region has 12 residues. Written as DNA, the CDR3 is TGTGCCAGCAGCTCGACAGAGGATACGCAGTATTTT. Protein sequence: CASSSTEDTQYF.

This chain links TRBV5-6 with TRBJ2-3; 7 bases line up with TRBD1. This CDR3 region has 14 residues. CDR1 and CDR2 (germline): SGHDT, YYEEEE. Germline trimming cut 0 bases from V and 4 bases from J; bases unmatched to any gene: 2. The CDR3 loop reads CASSLEGAADTQYF. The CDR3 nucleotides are TGTGCCAGCAGCTTGGAGGGGGCCGCAGATACGCAGTATTTT.

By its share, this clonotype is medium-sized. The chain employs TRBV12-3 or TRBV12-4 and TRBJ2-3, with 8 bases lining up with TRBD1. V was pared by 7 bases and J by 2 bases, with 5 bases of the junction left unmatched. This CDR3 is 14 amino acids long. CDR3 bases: TGTGCCAGCAAACTGACAGGGGCCACAGATACGCAGTATTTT. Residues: CASKLTGATDTQYF.

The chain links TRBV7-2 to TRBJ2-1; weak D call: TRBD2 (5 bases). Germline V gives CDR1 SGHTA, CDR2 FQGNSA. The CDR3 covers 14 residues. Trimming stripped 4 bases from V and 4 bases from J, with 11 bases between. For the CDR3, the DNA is TGTGCCAGCAGCTCCAAGCGGTCTTACAATGAGCAGTTCTTC. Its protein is CASSSKRSYNEQFF.

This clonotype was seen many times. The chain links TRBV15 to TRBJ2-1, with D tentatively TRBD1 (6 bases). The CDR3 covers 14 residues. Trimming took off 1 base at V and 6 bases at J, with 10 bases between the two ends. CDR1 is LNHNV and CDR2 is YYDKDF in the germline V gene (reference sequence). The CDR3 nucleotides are TGTGCCACCAGCAGAGGGGCAGGGGCCAATGAGCAGTTCTTC. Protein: CATSRGAGANEQFF.

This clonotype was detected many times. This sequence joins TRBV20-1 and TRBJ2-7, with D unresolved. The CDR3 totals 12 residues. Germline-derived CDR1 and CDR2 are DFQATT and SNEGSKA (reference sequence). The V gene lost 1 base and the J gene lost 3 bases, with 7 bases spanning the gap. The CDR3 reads CSARGNGYEQYF. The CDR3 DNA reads TGCAGTGCTAGAGGGAATGGCTACGAGCAGTACTTC.

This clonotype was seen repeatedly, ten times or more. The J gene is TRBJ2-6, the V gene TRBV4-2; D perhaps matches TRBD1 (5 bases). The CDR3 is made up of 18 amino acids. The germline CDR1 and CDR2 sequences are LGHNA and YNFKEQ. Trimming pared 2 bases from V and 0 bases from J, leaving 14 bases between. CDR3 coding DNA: TGTGCCAGCAGCCAACCTTGGACAACACCCTCTGGGGCCAACGTCCTGACTTTC. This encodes CASSQPWTTPSGANVLTF.

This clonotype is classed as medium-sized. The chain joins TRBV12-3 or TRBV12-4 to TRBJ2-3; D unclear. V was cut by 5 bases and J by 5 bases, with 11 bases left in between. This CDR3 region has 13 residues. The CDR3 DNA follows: TGTGCCAGCAGTCCGTTTATGGTAGATACGCAGTATTTT. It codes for CASSPFMVDTQYF.